The 8 T cell receptor beta chains listed next were all sequenced from one sample in a study of blood T cell repertoires in COVID-19. Some clones are missing from TCRdb's copy, which holds only in-frame ones; the method was immunoSEQ multiplex PCR. The sample consists of about 170,000 clones, about 88% of them appearing once. The sample was peripheral blood. These receptors were taken from a woman of 80 years or more with COVID-19, enrolled during active disease.

The genes are TRBV13 and TRBJ2-1; TRBD2 agrees at 8 bases. V gave up 4 bases and J gave up 1 base; unmatched junction bases: 6. Per the germline V gene, CDR1 is PRHDT and CDR2 is FYEKMQ (reference sequence). The CDR3 length is 16 residues. CDR3 bases: TGTGCCAGCAGCTCCACTAGCGGTTATTCCTACAATGAGCAGTTCTTC. Residues: CASSSTSGYSYNEQFF.

The DNA for the CDR3 is TGCGCCAGCAGCTTGGAAGTGACAGGTCGGCGTGGCTACACCTTC. Its translation is CASSLEVTGRRGYTF. The chain carries TRBV5-1 and TRBJ1-2, with a possible D match to TRBD1 (6 bases). The CDR3 totals 15 residues. Germline-derived CDR1 and CDR2 are SGHRS and YFSETQ. V dropped 0 bases and J dropped 7 bases, with 16 bases sitting between them. Filled out from reference TRBV5-1 and TRBJ1-2, the complete variable domain reads KAGVTQTPRYLIKTRGQQVTLSCSPISGHRSVSWYQQTPGQGLQFLFEYFSETQRNKGNFPGRFSGRQFSNSRSEMNVSTLELGDSALYLCASSLEVTGRRGYTFGSGTRLTVV.

The chain employs TRBV15 and TRBJ1-1, with a weak D call TRBD1 (5 bases). Trimming pared 3 bases from V and 1 base from J, leaving 9 bases between. This CDR3 has 14 amino acids. The germline V gene has CDR1 LNHNV and CDR2 YYDKDF (reference sequence). In DNA, the CDR3 is TGTGCCACCAGCAGTCATGGGGCGAACACTGAAGCTTTCTTT. Its protein product is CATSSHGANTEAFF.

J is TRBJ2-1 and V is TRBV5-1, with D tentatively TRBD2 (5 bases). V lost 4 bases, J lost 10 bases, and 12 bases lay in between. The CDR3 spans 12 residues. The germline CDR1 and CDR2 sequences are SGHRS and YFSETQ. CDR3 amino acids: CASSGRTEEQFF. The CDR3 DNA follows: TGCGCCAGCAGCGGTCGGACTGAGGAGCAGTTCTTC. Drawing the rest from reference TRBV5-1 and TRBJ2-1, the complete variable domain is KAGVTQTPRYLIKTRGQQVTLSCSPISGHRSVSWYQQTPGQGLQFLFEYFSETQRNKGNFPGRFSGRQFSNSRSEMNVSTLELGDSALYLCASSGRTEEQFFGPGTRLTVL.

V gene TRBV5-1 combines with J gene TRBJ2-7, with D maybe TRBD1 (5 bases). This CDR3 region has 15 residues. The germline V and J ends were trimmed by 0 bases and 2 bases, with 12 bases remaining between them. Germline V gene data show CDR1 as SGHRS and CDR2 as YFSETQ. CDR3 protein: CASSLDSQGPYEQYF. The CDR3, as DNA: TGCGCCAGCAGCTTGGATTCTCAGGGCCCCTACGAGCAGTACTTC. Together with reference TRBV5-1 and TRBJ2-7, the CDR3 gives the full variable domain: KAGVTQTPRYLIKTRGQQVTLSCSPISGHRSVSWYQQTPGQGLQFLFEYFSETQRNKGNFPGRFSGRQFSNSRSEMNVSTLELGDSALYLCASSLDSQGPYEQYFGPGTRLTVT.

The V call is TRBV6-6, the J call TRBJ2-7; unclear D gene. The CDR3 is 14 amino acids. Germline V gives CDR1 MNHNY, CDR2 SVGAGI (reference sequence). V was shortened by 0 bases and J by 12 bases, with 18 bases between the two germline ends. CDR3 protein: CASSYSTLIKYRYF. The DNA for the CDR3 is TGTGCCAGCAGTTACTCCACTTTAATTAAGTATCGGTACTTC.

The chain uses TRBV6-5 and TRBJ2-6, with a possible D match to TRBD2 (6 bases). The germline V gene has CDR1 MNHEY and CDR2 SVGAGI. The CDR3 is made up of 14 amino acids. Trimming took 7 bases from V and 0 from J, leaving 7 bases between them. For the CDR3, the DNA is TGTGCCAGCATGGAGGGCTCTGGGGCCAACGTCCTGACTTTC. Its protein product is CASMEGSGANVLTF.

The V call is TRBV5-1, the J call TRBJ2-3; possible D gene TRBD1, 5 bases. The V gene's germline CDR1 is SGHRS and CDR2 YFSETQ. This CDR3 is built from 14 residues. Trimming took off 4 bases at V and 0 bases at J, with 9 bases between the two ends. The DNA of the CDR3 is TGCGCCAGCAGCCTACAGGCTAGCACAGATACGCAGTATTTT. Protein: CASSLQASTDTQYF.